This T cell receptor beta chain was captured in a study of blood T cell repertoires in COVID-19. Background on the study: Italy, Spain and the United States were the sources of the convalescent and acute COVID-19 samples. T cells, B-cell-depleted T cells, or PBMCs provided the cDNA or gDNA that served as material.

Authors' analysis steps: From reference gene primer amplification, estimates of nucleated cell counts were derived. Some clones are missing from TCRdb's copy, which holds only in-frame ones; the method was immunoSEQ multiplex PCR. Clone size and V and J calls were adopted from that table, with D and trimming inferred from the DNA. This sample has 110,000 or so clones; over 75% occur once, and the top ten carry less than 5%. Trimming pared 0 bases from V and 0 bases from J, leaving 9 bases between. CDR3 length: 17 residues. Germline CDR1 LGHNA, CDR2 YNFKEQ. The sequence derives from a woman between 65 and 79 years old with acute or convalescent COVID-19. The sequenced material came from peripheral blood. The genes are TRBV4-2 and TRBJ2-6; D might be TRBD1 (6 bases). CDR3 DNA sequence: TGTGCCAGCAGCCAAGACCAGGGGAGCTCTGGGGCCAACGTCCTGACTTTC. It encodes CASSQDQGSSGANVLTF.